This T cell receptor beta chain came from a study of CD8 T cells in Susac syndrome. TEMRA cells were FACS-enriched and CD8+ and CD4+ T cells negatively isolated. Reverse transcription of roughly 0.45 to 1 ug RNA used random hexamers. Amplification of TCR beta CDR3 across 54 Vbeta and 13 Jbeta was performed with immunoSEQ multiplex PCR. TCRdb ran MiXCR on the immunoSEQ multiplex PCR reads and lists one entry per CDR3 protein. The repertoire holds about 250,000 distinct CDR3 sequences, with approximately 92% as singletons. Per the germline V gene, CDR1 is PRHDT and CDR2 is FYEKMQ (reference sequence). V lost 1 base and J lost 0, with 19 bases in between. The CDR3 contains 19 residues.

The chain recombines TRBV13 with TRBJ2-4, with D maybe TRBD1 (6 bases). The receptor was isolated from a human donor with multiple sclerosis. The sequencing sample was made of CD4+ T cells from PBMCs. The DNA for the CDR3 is TGTGCCAGCAGCTTAGAATGGAGAGGGGACACGTTAGCCAAAAACATTCAGTACTTC. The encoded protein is CASSLEWRGDTLAKNIQYF.